One and the same sample provided the 28 T cell receptor beta chains below, sequenced in a study of regulatory T cells in long-lasting Graves disease. Time point described: newly diagnosed GD, antithyroid drugs for less than 3 months. Making the TCR library involved RNA that had been extracted from PBMCs. CDR3 regions were amplified by Arm-PCR using iRepertoire HTBI primers to build TCR beta libraries. MiXCR was run by TCRdb on the multiplex PCR reads, yielding one entry per CDR3 protein. The sample includes hundreds of thousands of distinct CDR3 sequences, approximately 12% of them seen just once. The sample was also reused in another study, on T cells in Graves' hyperthyroidism and ophthalmopathy.

The sample was peripheral blood mononuclear cells (PBMCs), taken at new diagnosis, from a patient treated with antithyroid drugs. The source of these receptors is a man aged 30 to 45 with Graves disease.

This clonotype has more than one count but fewer than ten. This sequence joins TRBV30 and TRBJ2-3; no definite D call. Germline V gene lookup returns CDR1 GTSNPN and CDR2 SVGIG (reference sequence). V gave up 1 base and J gave up 1 base, with 3 bases separating them. The length of the CDR3 is 12 residues. DNA of the CDR3: TGTGCCTGGAGTGGTGGCACAGATACGCAGTATTTT. It translates to CAWSGGTDTQYF.

This clonotype was detected a few times. The rearrangement joins TRBV28 to TRBJ2-5, with D perhaps assigned TRBD1 or TRBD2 (5 bases each). This CDR3 is built from 15 residues. The germline CDR1 and CDR2 sequences are MDHEN and SYDVKM. V lost 4 bases to trimming and J lost 7 bases, with 19 bases between them. The CDR3 region is CASSYDSGGYGTQYF. For the CDR3, the DNA is TGTGCCAGCAGTTACGATTCTGGGGGTTACGGGACCCAGTACTTC.

This clonotype came up many times. The chain joins TRBV7-8 to TRBJ2-7, with 7 positions matching TRBD2. CDR1 and CDR2 from the germline V gene are SGHVS and FQNEAQ. V trimming: 4 bases; J trimming: 2 bases; junction bases outside the gene matches: 5. The CDR3 is made up of 14 amino acids. CDR3 sequence: CASSYNSGPYEQYF. CDR3 DNA sequence: TGTGCCAGCAGCTATAATAGCGGGCCCTACGAGCAGTACTTC.

This clonotype came up a few times. The chain's CDR3 is CASSLKLADNEQFF. Written as DNA, the CDR3 is TGTGCCAGCAGCTTAAAACTAGCGGACAATGAGCAGTTCTTC. This rearrangement joins TRBV7-2 to TRBJ2-1, with 8 bases matching TRBD2. The CDR3 consists of 14 residues. The germline V gene has CDR1 SGHTA and CDR2 FQGNSA. The junction had 2 bases not matched to a gene; V was cut back by 2 bases and J by 5 bases.

Note on this clonotype: This clone may be a read error of a much larger clone one base away. This sequence joins TRBV5-1 and TRBJ2-5; D not resolved. The germline V gene encodes CDR1 SGHRS and CDR2 YFSETQ. This CDR3 contains 13 residues. DNA for the CDR3: TGCGCCAGCAGCACGTCAGCACAAGGGACCCAGTACTTC. This translates into CASSTSAQGTQYF.

This clonotype was seen many times. The V call is TRBV6-1, the J call TRBJ2-1, with 10 bases matching TRBD2. The CDR3 runs to 16 residues. V shed 8 bases, J shed 4 bases, and the junction held 11 bases outside the gene matches. In germline, CDR1 is MNHNS, CDR2 SASEGT. DNA for the CDR3: TGTGCCAGCGGGGGACTAGCGCGTGTCTTATACAATGAGCAGTTCTTC. It translates to CASGGLARVLYNEQFF.

There are a few counts of this clonotype. This chain links TRBV20-1 with TRBJ2-4; D is undetermined. The germline V gene has CDR1 DFQATT and CDR2 SNEGSKA (reference sequence). The CDR3 is made up of 15 amino acids. Trimming left V 7 bases short and J 0 bases short, with 16 bases between. CDR3 residues: CSVKTLGLAKNIQYF. The CDR3 coding sequence is TGCAGTGTCAAGACGCTTGGTTTAGCCAAAAACATTCAGTACTTC.

Note on this clonotype: A much larger clone sits a single nucleotide away, making a read error possible. The CDR3 does not end in the conserved phenylalanine or tryptophan, so this is likely a read error. This chain joins TRBV6-1 and TRBJ1-2, with 10 bases lining up with TRBD1. Trimming cost V 7 bases and J 4 bases; bases outside gene matches: 9. CDR1 is MNHNS and CDR2 is SASEGT in the germline V gene. The CDR3 has 15 amino acids. The CDR3 protein is CASTPRDRGLYGYTL. The CDR3 region has the DNA TGTGCCAGCACCCCTCGGGACAGGGGACTCTATGGCTACACCCTC.

In this sample, this clonotype turned up a few times. The chain uses TRBV24-1 and TRBJ2-7, with 9 bases fitting TRBD2. CDR3 length: 15 residues. V lost 2 bases to trimming and J lost 7 bases; unmatched junction nucleotides: 8. Germline CDR1 and CDR2: KGHDR and SFDVKD. The DNA of the CDR3 is TGTGCCACCAGTGATTCAGTTAGCGGGAGTGGTGAGCAGTACTTC. This encodes CATSDSVSGSGEQYF.

This clonotype showed up many times. This chain connects TRBV30 to TRBJ2-7; a weak D match, TRBD2 (5 bases). The CDR3 runs to 12 residues. CDR1 GTSNPN and CDR2 SVGIG come from the germline V gene (reference sequence). V gave up 6 bases and J gave up 3 bases, with 12 bases separating them. The CDR3 loop reads CACRENSYEQYF. The CDR3 DNA follows: TGTGCCTGCCGGGAAAACAGCTACGAGCAGTACTTC.

This rearrangement joins TRBV7-2 to TRBJ2-7; 13 bases line up with TRBD2. This CDR3 has 15 amino acids. Germline V gives CDR1 SGHTA, CDR2 FQGNSA. With V trimmed by 4 bases and J by 6 bases, 6 bases remained unmatched. The CDR3 DNA is TGTGCCAGCAGCTGGCCGACTAGCGGGAGGAGCGAGCAGTACTTC. Protein sequence: CASSWPTSGRSEQYF.

This clonotype was seen many times. The J gene is TRBJ2-4, the V gene TRBV2, with TRBD2 matching 8 bases. This CDR3 is built from 15 residues. Looked up from germline, CDR1 is SNHLY and CDR2 is FYNNEI. The V segment lost 5 bases and the J segment 3 bases; nucleotides outside the gene matches: 6. In nucleotides, the CDR3 is TGTGCCAGCAGTCGAGCGGGAGACGTCAAAAACATTCAGTACTTC. It codes for CASSRAGDVKNIQYF.

The chain couples TRBV7-2 to TRBJ2-3; D is undetermined. The germline gives CDR1 SGHTA, CDR2 FQGNSA. Trimming left V 5 bases short and J 2 bases short, with 8 bases between. This CDR3 contains 13 residues. Written as DNA, the CDR3 is TGTGCCAGCAGCAAGTGGCACACAGATACGCAGTATTTT. It codes for CASSKWHTDTQYF.

V gene TRBV10-1 combines with J gene TRBJ2-1; 10 bases agree with TRBD2. Trimming removed 3 bases from V and 4 bases from J; junction bases left unmatched: 6. The CDR3 contains 16 residues. Germline assignment: CDR1 WNHNN and CDR2 SYGVQD (reference sequence). The CDR3, as DNA: TGCGCCAGCAGTGATAGGCTAGCGGGAGTTTACAATGAGCAGTTCTTC. Protein: CASSDRLAGVYNEQFF.

This clonotype was recorded at least ten times. The chain joins TRBV2 to TRBJ2-3; D unresolved. Trimming took off 6 bases at V and 3 bases at J, with 7 bases between the two ends. This CDR3 is built from 12 residues. CDR1 is SNHLY and CDR2 is FYNNEI in the germline V gene. The CDR3 sequence: CASRQSTDTQYF. Here the CDR3 DNA reads TGTGCCAGCAGGCAGTCTACAGATACGCAGTATTTT. The complete variable domain, with remaining parts taken from reference TRBV2 and TRBJ2-3, reads EPEVTQTPSHQVTQMGQEVILRCVPISNHLYFYWYRQILGQKVEFLVSFYNNEISEKSEIFDDQFSVERPDGSNFTLKIRSTKLEDSAMYFCASRQSTDTQYFGPGTRLTVL.

The chain employs TRBV18 and TRBJ1-6, with TRBD1 matching over 9 bases. The CDR3 has 16 amino acids. From germline, CDR1 is KGHSH and CDR2 LQKENI. V shed 2 bases and J 9 bases; nucleotides not matched to a gene: 8. The CDR3 loop reads CASSPTTGGNASPLHF. CDR3 bases: TGTGCCAGCTCACCAACGACAGGGGGAAACGCTTCACCCCTCCACTTT.

This chain links TRBV5-1 with TRBJ1-4, with TRBD1 matching over 8 bases. The CDR3 is made up of 17 amino acids. From germline, CDR1 is SGHRS and CDR2 YFSETQ. V was clipped by 0 bases and J by 4 bases; unmatched bases: 8. In nucleotides, the CDR3 is TGCGCCAGCAGCTTGGGCAGCAGGGGGCAGGGTAATGAAAAACTGTTTTTT. It translates to CASSLGSRGQGNEKLFF.

Worth noting for this clonotype: Just one base apart from a much larger clone, this may be a read error. The gene calls are TRBV7-9 and TRBJ2-5; the D is unclear. The CDR3 consists of 14 residues. V lost 4 bases and J lost 3, with 12 bases in between. Germline V gene lookup returns CDR1 SEHNR and CDR2 FQNEAQ (reference sequence). The CDR3 sequence: CASSSRATKETQYF. The CDR3 nucleotides read TGTGCCAGCAGCTCCCGGGCTACTAAAGAGACCCAGTACTTC.

This clonotype was observed at least ten times. The chain combines TRBV5-1 with TRBJ2-7; 10 bases fit TRBD2. Germline CDR1 is SGHRS and CDR2 is YFSETQ. Trimming removed 2 bases from V and 0 bases from J; junction bases left unmatched: 8. The CDR3 loop spans 17 amino acids. This CDR3 is CASSLELAGWSSYEQYF. CDR3 coding DNA: TGCGCCAGCAGCTTAGAACTAGCGGGATGGAGCTCCTACGAGCAGTACTTC.

The sample holds many counts of this clonotype. The J gene is TRBJ1-5, the V gene TRBV2, with D uncertain. V lost 3 bases and J lost 11, with 8 bases in between. The V gene's germline CDR1 is SNHLY and CDR2 FYNNEI. This CDR3 is built from 11 residues. The CDR3 DNA follows: TGTGCCAGCAGTGACAAAAGGTCCCAGCATTTT. As protein: CASSDKRSQHF.

As concerns this clonotype: The conserved closing phenylalanine or tryptophan is absent in this CDR3, likely reflecting a read error. The J gene is TRBJ2-2, the V gene TRBV5-1; TRBD1 aligns across 8 bases. Per germline, CDR1 SGHRS and CDR2 YFSETQ. With 2 bases clipped from V and 3 bases from J, the junction kept 6 bases outside the gene matches. CDR3 length: 16 residues. CDR3 protein: CASSLSGGPYTGELFL. CDR3 coding DNA: TGCGCCAGCAGCTTATCAGGGGGCCCCTACACCGGGGAGCTGTTTCTT.

Only a few counts were recorded for this clonotype. Given a much more abundant clone one base away, this may be a read error. This rearrangement joins TRBV5-5 to TRBJ1-5; no reliable D call. The CDR3 sequence is 13 residues long. Trimming left V 2 bases short and J 2 bases short, with 5 bases between. Germline V gene sequence: CDR1 SGHKS, CDR2 YYEKEE (reference sequence). CDR3 in amino acids: CASSLNRNQPQHF. The CDR3 coding sequence is TGTGCCAGCAGCTTAAACCGCAATCAGCCCCAGCATTTT.

In this sample, this clonotype turned up many times. The chain uses TRBV10-3 and TRBJ2-5, with D tentatively TRBD2 (6 bases). The V gene lost 3 bases and the J gene lost 4 bases, with 15 bases spanning the gap. The germline CDR1 and CDR2 sequences are ENHRY and SYGVKD. The CDR3 loop spans 15 amino acids. The CDR3 DNA is TGTGCCATCAGTGATTACGGGGGTGAGAGAGAGACCCAGTACTTC. It translates to CAISDYGGERETQYF.

This clonotype was seen ten or more times. The J gene is TRBJ2-7, the V gene TRBV7-9; tentative D call: TRBD2 (5 bases). The CDR3 runs to 14 residues. Germline V gene data show CDR1 as SEHNR and CDR2 as FQNEAQ (reference sequence). Trimming took off 3 bases at V and 3 bases at J, with 12 bases between the two ends. This CDR3 is CASSFDGILYEQYF. The CDR3 DNA sequence: TGTGCCAGCAGCTTTGACGGGATACTCTACGAGCAGTACTTC.

This clonotype was detected ten times or more. This sequence joins TRBV7-3 and TRBJ2-7, with a possible D match to TRBD1 (6 bases). Trimming pared 0 bases from V and 5 bases from J, leaving 8 bases between. Germline-derived CDR1 and CDR2 are SGHTA and FQGTGA. The CDR3 loop spans 13 amino acids. The DNA of the CDR3 is TGTGCCAGCAGCTTAACTCGACAGGACGAGCAGTACTTC. As protein: CASSLTRQDEQYF.

CDR3 sequence reads: CSARDYLAGALIQYF. The CDR3 region has the DNA TGCAGTGCTAGAGATTATCTAGCGGGAGCCCTCATTCAGTACTTC. The chain has TRBV20-1 and TRBJ2-4, with TRBD2 identical over 10 bases. Germline assignment: CDR1 DFQATT and CDR2 SNEGSKA (reference sequence). V was pared by 0 bases and J by 9 bases, with 8 bases of the junction left unmatched. The CDR3 is 15 amino acids.

This rearrangement joins TRBV6-1 to TRBJ2-6; possibly TRBD1 for D (5 bases). Germline V CDR1 and CDR2: MNHNS, SASEGT. Trimming stripped 1 base from V and 0 bases from J, with 22 bases between. This CDR3 has 21 residues. CDR3 region: CASSEEGLGALGGSGANVLTF. In DNA form, the CDR3 reads TGTGCCAGCAGTGAAGAAGGTTTAGGGGCCCTTGGTGGCTCTGGGGCCAACGTCCTGACTTTC.

This clonotype was seen ten or more times. This chain links TRBV10-3 with TRBJ2-2, with D maybe TRBD2 (6 bases). CDR3 length: 15 residues. Trimming left V 4 bases short and J 5 bases short, with 14 bases between. Germline V CDR1 and CDR2: ENHRY, SYGVKD. CDR3 DNA sequence: TGTGCCATCAGTGCCCAACTAGCTACGACCGGGGAGCTGTTTTTT. It codes for CAISAQLATTGELFF.